The sequence of this T cell receptor (beta chain) was determined in a study of cytomegalovirus exposure and HLA in healthy donors. The CDR3 has 14 residues. Per the germline V gene, CDR1 is SGHNT and CDR2 is YYREEE (reference sequence). V was cut by 2 bases and J by 7 bases, with 16 bases left in between. The study's findings and limits: A few CMV-associated chains proved CMV antigen-specific in vitro. Sequence variants that were highly shared formed a cluster that was likely a sequencing artifact.

On this clone: Its antigen is still unknown.

The PCR had 60 Vbeta and 13 Jbeta primers. The method was immunoSEQ multiplex PCR; TCRdb's version includes in-frame clones alone and lacks a portion of them. The table shows 150,000 to 200,000 clones, with 80% to 90% occurring only once. Material: PBMCs. The TCR originated in a girl aged 10-17 years in good health and CMV-seropositive. The V call is TRBV5-4, the J call TRBJ2-7; D perhaps matches TRBD1 (6 bases). CDR3 sequence reads: CASSLKGDWGEQYF. In DNA, the CDR3 is TGTGCCAGCAGCTTAAAGGGGGATTGGGGGGAGCAGTACTTC. Using reference TRBV5-4 and TRBJ2-7 for the parts outside the CDR3, the full variable domain is ETGVTQSPTHLIKTRGQQVTLRCSSQSGHNTVSWYQQALGQGPQFIFQYYREEENGRGNFPPRFSGLQFPNYSSELNVNALELDDSALYLCASSLKGDWGEQYFGPGTRLTVT.